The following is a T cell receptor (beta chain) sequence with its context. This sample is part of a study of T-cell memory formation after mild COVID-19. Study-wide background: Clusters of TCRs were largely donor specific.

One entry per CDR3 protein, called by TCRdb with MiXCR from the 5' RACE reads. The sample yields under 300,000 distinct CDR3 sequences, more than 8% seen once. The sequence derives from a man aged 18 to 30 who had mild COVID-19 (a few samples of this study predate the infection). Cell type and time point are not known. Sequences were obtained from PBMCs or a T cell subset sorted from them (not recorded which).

CDR3 nucleotides: TGTGCCAGCAGCGTAGGGGTGCCGGCCAAAAACATTCAGTACTTC. Translated: CASSVGVPAKNIQYF. This chain links TRBV9 with TRBJ2-4; no definite D call. Germline-derived CDR1 and CDR2 are SGDLS and YYNGEE. The ends were cut back, 0 bases at V and 1 base at J, with 8 bases in the middle. The CDR3 covers 15 residues.